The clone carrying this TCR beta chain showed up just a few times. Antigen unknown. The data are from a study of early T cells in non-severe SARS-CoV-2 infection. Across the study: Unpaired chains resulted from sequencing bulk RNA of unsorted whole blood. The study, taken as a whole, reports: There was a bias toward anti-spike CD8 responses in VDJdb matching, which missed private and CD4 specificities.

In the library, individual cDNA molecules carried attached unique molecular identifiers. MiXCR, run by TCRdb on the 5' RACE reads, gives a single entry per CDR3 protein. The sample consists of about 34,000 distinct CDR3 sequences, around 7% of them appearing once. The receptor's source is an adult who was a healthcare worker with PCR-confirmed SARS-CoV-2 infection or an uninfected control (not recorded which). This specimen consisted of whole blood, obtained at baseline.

The CDR3 DNA reads TGTGCCAGCAGCTTTGGGGGCAACACTGAAGCTTTCTTT. Its translation is CASSFGGNTEAFF. This chain joins TRBV7-3 and TRBJ1-1; D perhaps matches TRBD1 (6 bases). V was cut by 3 bases and J by 2 bases, with 7 bases left in between. This CDR3 is built from 13 residues. The germline gives CDR1 SGHTA, CDR2 FQGTGA.